This TCR beta chain was observed in a study of T cell clones after liver transplantation. Study in general: Draws occurred before transplant, before withdrawal, and after complete or failed withdrawal. Findings and limits, study-wide: Post-transplant time points were not standardized, so conclusions are preliminary.

Trimming removed 0 bases from V and 5 bases from J, with 13 bases in between. CDR3 length equals 15 residues. Germline V lookup: CDR1 SGHDN, CDR2 FVKESK. Here immunoSEQ multiplex PCR was the method, and the copy in TCRdb shows in-frame clones only, minus some. The profile shows around 70,000 clones, around 92% of them singletons. With regard to this clone: No antigen is known for it.

The sample consisted of CD4+ T cells from blood, taken about 27 months after liver transplant. The chain joins TRBV14 to TRBJ2-5, with D tentatively TRBD2 (6 bases). The clonotype originates from a human patient who received a liver transplant. Some T cells could come from the graft donor. CDR3 nucleotides: TGTGCCAGCAGCCAAGATGTGCTAGCGTCGGAGACCCAGTACTTC. Translated, it gives CASSQDVLASETQYF.